This TCR beta chain emerged from a study of blood T cell repertoires in COVID-19. On the study more broadly: T cells, B-cell-depleted T cells, or PBMCs provided the cDNA or gDNA that served as material.

CDR1 is SGHVS, CDR2 FNYEAQ, per germline. The V and J ends lost 5 bases and 0 bases respectively, with 10 bases between them. This CDR3 is built from 14 residues. The protocol was immunoSEQ multiplex PCR, while the TCRdb copy is restricted to in-frame clones and leaves out a portion. The repertoire holds 150,000 to 200,000 clones, with roughly 79% as singletons. Only one count was recorded for this clone. The sample taken for sequencing was peripheral blood. This clonotype was obtained from a man between 60 and 75 years old with active or convalescent COVID-19. The V and J genes are TRBV7-6 and TRBJ1-2, with D perhaps matching TRBD1 (5 bases). CDR3 bases: TGTGCCAGCAGCCCGGGGGGGGCTAACTATGGCTACACCTTC. The encoded protein is CASSPGGANYGYTF.